Following are 9 T cell receptor beta chains from one sample sequenced in a study of blood T cells in healthy people across ages. Using a J-beta primer mix together with a sample-barcoded 5' primer, a second PCR was run for roughly 6 to 11 cycles. MiXCR, run by TCRdb on the 5' RACE reads, gives a single entry per CDR3 protein. This table holds around 1.5 million distinct CDR3 sequences, 42% found once. Sequencing was carried out using blood. These receptors all stem from a woman aged 18-29 years in good health.

This chain joins TRBV7-8 and TRBJ2-3, with D uncertain. Per germline, CDR1 SGHVS and CDR2 FQNEAQ. V dropped 0 bases and J dropped 1 base, with 14 bases sitting between them. There are 17 residues in the CDR3. The DNA of the CDR3 is TGTGCCAGCAGCTTAGCGTCGACACCTCTTGGCACAGATACGCAGTATTTT. This gives the protein CASSLASTPLGTDTQYF.

The chain uses TRBV6-1 and TRBJ2-1; 8 nucleotides line up with TRBD2. The CDR3 is made up of 15 amino acids. Germline V lookup: CDR1 MNHNS, CDR2 SASEGT. Losses at the gene ends were 1 base for V and 2 bases for J; bases not matched to a gene: 1. The CDR3 DNA follows: TGTGCCAGCAGTGAAGTTAGCGGGACCTACAATGAGCAGTTCTTC. Residues: CASSEVSGTYNEQFF.

This clonotype was counted a single time. The rearrangement links TRBV5-6 to TRBJ2-5; 7 nucleotides line up with TRBD1. Germline lookup yields CDR1 SGHDT and CDR2 YYEEEE. There are 15 residues in the CDR3. V was clipped by 6 bases and J by 1 base; unmatched bases: 9. This CDR3 reads CASNDDREAQETQYF. The CDR3 coding sequence is TGTGCCAGCAACGACGACAGGGAAGCCCAAGAGACCCAGTACTTC.

The chain combines TRBV7-2 with TRBJ2-1; D uncertain. The V and J ends lost 1 base and 7 bases respectively, with 14 bases between them. The CDR3 is made up of 15 amino acids. Germline V gene lookup returns CDR1 SGHTA and CDR2 FQGNSA. CDR3 coding DNA: TGTGCCAGCAGCTTAGGGCAGGTAATTCGGAATGAGCAGTTCTTC. It yields the protein CASSLGQVIRNEQFF.

This clonotype was seen once. The rearrangement uses TRBV30 and TRBJ1-4, with D uncertain. Germline CDR1 GTSNPN, CDR2 SVGIG (reference sequence). The CDR3 sequence is 14 residues long. Trimming removed 3 bases from V and 3 bases from J, with 11 bases in between. CDR3 protein: CAWRGRLSNEKLFF. The CDR3 DNA reads as TGTGCCTGGAGGGGCAGGTTATCTAATGAAAAACTGTTTTTT. The whole variable domain, filled in from reference TRBV30 and TRBJ1-4, reads SQTIHQWPATLVQPVGSPLSLECTVEGTSNPNLYWYRQAAGRGLQLLFYSVGIGQISSEVPQNLSASRPQDRQFILSSKKLLLSDSGFYLCAWRGRLSNEKLFFGSGTQLSVL.

The chain has TRBV7-6 and TRBJ1-6; 8 bases agree with TRBD1. Losses at the gene ends were 5 bases for V and 9 bases for J; bases not matched to a gene: 15. Germline V lookup: CDR1 SGHVS, CDR2 FNYEAQ. The length of the CDR3 is 17 residues. The DNA for the CDR3 is TGTGCCAGCAGCCTTAGTTCAGGGGGCGGAGATATTTCACCCCTCCACTTT. It encodes CASSLSSGGGDISPLHF.

This clonotype was recorded once. This rearrangement joins TRBV3-1 to TRBJ2-1; D ambiguous. The DNA end favors TRBJ2-7, so the J call may be wrong. CDR1 is LGHDT and CDR2 is YNNKEL in the germline V gene (reference sequence). CDR3 length: 12 residues. CDR3: CASSQVIYEQYF. In DNA form, the CDR3 reads TGTGCCAGCAGCCAAGTCATCTACGAGCAGTACTTC.

This chain joins TRBV7-3 and TRBJ2-1, with 7 bases that match TRBD2. The germline gives CDR1 SGHTA, CDR2 FQGTGA. The length of the CDR3 is 15 residues. Germline trimming cut 5 bases from V and 7 bases from J; bases unmatched to any gene: 11. The CDR3 reads CASSVGLGLGNEQFF. The CDR3 DNA reads as TGTGCCAGCAGCGTCGGACTAGGGTTGGGTAATGAGCAGTTCTTC. The variable domain in full, with the rest retrieved from reference TRBV7-3 and TRBJ2-1, is GAGVSQTPSNKVTEKGKYVELRCDPISGHTALYWYRQSLGQGPEFLIYFQGTGAADDSGLPNDRFFAVRPEGSVSTLKIQRTERGDSAVYLCASSVGLGLGNEQFFGPGTRLTVL.

The rearrangement joins TRBV14 to TRBJ2-7, with TRBD1 matching over 10 bases. Germline V gives CDR1 SGHDN, CDR2 FVKESK. This CDR3 is 17 amino acids long. The V segment lost 4 bases and the J segment 5 bases; nucleotides outside the gene matches: 14. The CDR3 region is CASSPLTGGQGFNEQYF. CDR3 bases: TGTGCCAGCAGCCCCCTTACTGGGGGACAGGGGTTTAACGAGCAGTACTTC.